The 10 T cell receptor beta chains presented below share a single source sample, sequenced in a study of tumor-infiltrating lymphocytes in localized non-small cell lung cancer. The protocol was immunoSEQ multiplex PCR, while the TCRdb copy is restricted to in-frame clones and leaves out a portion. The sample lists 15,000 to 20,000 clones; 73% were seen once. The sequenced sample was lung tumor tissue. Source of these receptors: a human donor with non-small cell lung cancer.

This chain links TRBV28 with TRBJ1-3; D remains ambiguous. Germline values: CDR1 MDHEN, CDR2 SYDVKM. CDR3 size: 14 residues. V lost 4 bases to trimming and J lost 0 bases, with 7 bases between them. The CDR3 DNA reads TGTGCCAGCAGTTGGTCCTACTCTGGAAACACCATATATTTT. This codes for CASSWSYSGNTIYF.

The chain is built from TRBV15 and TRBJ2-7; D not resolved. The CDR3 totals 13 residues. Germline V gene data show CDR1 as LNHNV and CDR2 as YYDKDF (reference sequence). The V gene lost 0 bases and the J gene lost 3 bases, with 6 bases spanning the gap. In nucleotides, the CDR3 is TGTGCCACCAGCAGAGATTACGTCTACGAGCAGTACTTC. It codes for CATSRDYVYEQYF.

As DNA, the CDR3 is TGTGCCAGCAGCTTGAAGAGGACTAGCGGAGTCGGGGAGCAGTACTTC. It encodes CASSLKRTSGVGEQYF. The V call is TRBV5-4, the J call TRBJ2-7; 10 positions agree with TRBD2. The CDR3 extends over 16 amino acids. Unmatched junction bases numbered 11, after V lost 1 base and J lost 7 bases. Germline CDR1 reads SGHNT; CDR2 reads YYREEE (reference sequence).

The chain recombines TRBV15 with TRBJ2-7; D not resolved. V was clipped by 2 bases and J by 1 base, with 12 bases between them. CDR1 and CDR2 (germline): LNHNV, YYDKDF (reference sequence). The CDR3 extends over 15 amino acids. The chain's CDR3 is CATSRHTGNSYEQYF. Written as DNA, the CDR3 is TGTGCCACCAGCAGACACACCGGAAATTCCTACGAGCAGTACTTC. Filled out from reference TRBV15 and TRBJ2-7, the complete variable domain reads DAMVIQNPRYQVTQFGKPVTLSCSQTLNHNVMYWYQQKSSQAPKLLFHYYDKDFNNEADTPDNFQSRRPNTSFCFLDIRSPGLGDTAMYLCATSRHTGNSYEQYFGPGTRLTVT.

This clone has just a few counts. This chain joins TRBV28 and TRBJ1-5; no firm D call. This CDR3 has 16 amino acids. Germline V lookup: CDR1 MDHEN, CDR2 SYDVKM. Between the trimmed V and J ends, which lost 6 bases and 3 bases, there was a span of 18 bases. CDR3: CASRSWETRLNQPQHF. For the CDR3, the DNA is TGTGCCAGCAGGAGTTGGGAGACTCGTCTCAATCAGCCCCAGCATTTT.

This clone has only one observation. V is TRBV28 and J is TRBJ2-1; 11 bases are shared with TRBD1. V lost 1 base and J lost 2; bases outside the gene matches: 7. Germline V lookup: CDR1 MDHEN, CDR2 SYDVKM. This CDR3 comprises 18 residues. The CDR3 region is CASSLLGQGDSPYNEQFF. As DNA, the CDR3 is TGTGCCAGCAGTTTATTGGGACAGGGGGACTCTCCCTACAATGAGCAGTTCTTC.

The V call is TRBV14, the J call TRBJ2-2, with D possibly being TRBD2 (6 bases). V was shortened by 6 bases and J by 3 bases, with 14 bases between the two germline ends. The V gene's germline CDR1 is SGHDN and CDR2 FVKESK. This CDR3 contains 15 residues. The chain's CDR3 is CASSRDSPYTGELFF. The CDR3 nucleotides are TGTGCCAGCAGTCGGGACTCGCCCTACACCGGGGAGCTGTTTTTT. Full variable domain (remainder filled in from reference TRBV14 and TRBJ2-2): EAGVTQFPSHSVIEKGQTVTLRCDPISGHDNLYWYRRVMGKEIKFLLHFVKESKQDESGMPNNRFLAERTGGTYSTLKVQPAELEDSGVYFCASSRDSPYTGELFFGEGSRLTVL.

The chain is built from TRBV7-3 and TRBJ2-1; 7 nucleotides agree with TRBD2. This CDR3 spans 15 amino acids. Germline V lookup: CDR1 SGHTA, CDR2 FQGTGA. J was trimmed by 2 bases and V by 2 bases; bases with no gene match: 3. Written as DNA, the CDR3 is TGTGCCAGCAGCTTAGGAGCGGGACCCTACAATGAGCAGTTCTTC. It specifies CASSLGAGPYNEQFF.

The CDR3, as DNA: TGTGCCAGCAGCCGCGGGACCTATAATTCACCCCTCCACTTT. Residues: CASSRGTYNSPLHF. The gene calls are TRBV14 and TRBJ1-6, with D hard to call. CDR3 length: 14 amino acids. The V end was cut by 4 bases, the J end by 2 bases, with 6 bases between. Germline V gives CDR1 SGHDN, CDR2 FVKESK.

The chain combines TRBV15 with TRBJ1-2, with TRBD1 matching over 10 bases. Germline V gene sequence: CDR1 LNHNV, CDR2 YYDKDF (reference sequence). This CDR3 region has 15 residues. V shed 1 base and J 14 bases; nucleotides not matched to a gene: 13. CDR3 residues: CATSRASDRGLSGTF. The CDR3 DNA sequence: TGTGCCACCAGCAGAGCTTCTGACAGGGGGCTATCAGGGACCTTC.